These 22 T cell receptor beta chains were all obtained from the same sample, sequenced in a study of CD8+ T cells in alopecia areata. Treatment defined: oral pan-JAK inhibitor, 5-10 mg twice daily. Extraction of RNA preceded its reverse transcription into cDNA, which served as the sequencing template. Produced via immunoSEQ multiplex PCR; TCRdb's table is partial and in-frame only. The repertoire holds a few hundred thousand clones, with about two fifths as singletons. Sequenced here: CD4+ T cells sorted from blood, sampled at approximately week 30, from a patient treated with tofacitinib. The receptors derive from a human donor with alopecia areata.

This clone was counted between two and nine times. This chain uses TRBV6-5 with TRBJ1-2; D might be TRBD1 (6 bases). Germline-derived CDR1 and CDR2 are MNHEY and SVGAGI. The CDR3 is made up of 13 amino acids. V was clipped by 6 bases and J by 5 bases, with 13 bases between them. This CDR3 is CASSWDTGYGYTF. CDR3 sequence (DNA): TGTGCCAGCAGCTGGGACACGGGGTATGGCTACACCTTC.

The chain employs TRBV6-6 and TRBJ1-1, with D perhaps TRBD1 (5 bases). The CDR3 totals 11 residues. The V end lost 5 bases, the J end lost 4 bases, and 5 bases lay between the germline ends. The germline gives CDR1 MNHNY, CDR2 SVGAGI (reference sequence). The CDR3 region has the DNA TGTGCCAGCAGTCAGGGCACTGAAGCTTTCTTT. Translated: CASSQGTEAFF.

The gene calls are TRBV7-9 and TRBJ1-2; D remains unclear. CDR1 is SEHNR, CDR2 FQNEAQ, per germline (reference sequence). This CDR3 contains 12 residues. V lost 3 bases and J lost 4, with 6 bases in between. CDR3 residues: CASSFEGYGYTF. As DNA, the CDR3 is TGTGCCAGCAGCTTTGAGGGCTATGGCTACACCTTC.

This clone was observed a handful of times. The chain couples TRBV7-9 to TRBJ1-4, with 9 nucleotides matching TRBD1. V gave up 5 bases and J gave up 5 bases; unmatched junction bases: 3. The length of the CDR3 is 14 residues. Per germline, CDR1 SEHNR and CDR2 FQNEAQ (reference sequence). CDR3 amino acids: CASSPTGGNEKLFF. The CDR3 nucleotides read TGTGCCAGCAGCCCGACAGGGGGGAATGAAAAACTGTTTTTT.

Here the CDR3 DNA reads TGTGCCAGCAGTTACGGTCCTCGGAGGGAGCAGTACTTC. Its translation: CASSYGPRREQYF. This rearrangement joins TRBV6-5 to TRBJ2-7; D possibly corresponds to TRBD2 (5 bases). Germline CDR1 and CDR2: MNHEY and SVGAGI. The CDR3 runs 13 residues. V lost 2 bases to trimming and J lost 7 bases, with 12 bases between them.

This clone was counted a few times. The J gene is TRBJ1-2, the V gene TRBV19; D gene uncertain. The CDR3 is made up of 18 amino acids. Per the germline V gene, CDR1 is LNHDA and CDR2 is SQIVND (reference sequence). V gave up 2 bases and J gave up 0 bases, with 19 bases separating them. The CDR3 coding sequence is TGTGCCAGTAGTATACCCCGCCGACTGGGAACGGCTAACTATGGCTACACCTTC. Its translation: CASSIPRRLGTANYGYTF.

The chain carries TRBV29-1 and TRBJ2-5; TRBD1 agrees at 9 bases. From germline, CDR1 is SQVTM and CDR2 ANQGSEA. Trimming removed 5 bases from V and 4 bases from J; junction bases left unmatched: 8. The length of the CDR3 is 14 residues. For the CDR3, the DNA is TGCAGCGTTAGGACAGGGGCCGCCAGAGAGACCCAGTACTTC. Translated: CSVRTGAARETQYF.

This clone was observed a handful of times. V usage is TRBV30 and J usage is TRBJ1-1; D remains ambiguous. Trimming took 3 bases from V and 0 from J, leaving 14 bases between them. CDR3 length: 15 residues. Germline V gene data show CDR1 as GTSNPN and CDR2 as SVGIG (reference sequence). In nucleotides, the CDR3 is TGTGCCTGGAGAGGGCAGATGATCCTGAACACTGAAGCTTTCTTT. Encoded protein: CAWRGQMILNTEAFF.

There are many counts of this clone. This chain joins TRBV4-1 and TRBJ2-5, with D possibly TRBD2 on 5 matching bases. The V gene lost 2 bases and the J gene lost 5 bases, with 9 bases spanning the gap. Per the germline V gene, CDR1 is MGHRA and CDR2 is YSYEKL. The CDR3 length is 13 residues. In nucleotides, the CDR3 is TGCGCCAGCAGCCAAACTAGAGGCGAGACCCAGTACTTC. This encodes CASSQTRGETQYF.

In this sample, this clone turned up a few times. The chain combines TRBV30 with TRBJ1-2; 9 positions agree with TRBD1. This CDR3 is 16 amino acids long. With 3 bases clipped from V and 0 bases from J, the junction kept 8 bases outside the gene matches. Germline-derived CDR1 and CDR2 are GTSNPN and SVGIG (reference sequence). The CDR3, as DNA: TGTGCCTGGAGATCGAGGACAGGGGTTTCTAACTATGGCTACACCTTC. It specifies CAWRSRTGVSNYGYTF.

The genes are TRBV18 and TRBJ2-1; 9 bases align to TRBD1. V shed 3 bases, J shed 1 base, and the junction held 4 bases outside the gene matches. The CDR3 consists of 16 residues. In germline, CDR1 is KGHSH, CDR2 LQKENI. CDR3 nucleotide sequence: TGTGCCAGCTCACCGTGGGGACAGGGTTCCTACAATGAGCAGTTCTTC. Encoded protein: CASSPWGQGSYNEQFF.

This clone was found a few times. The V gene is TRBV28, the J gene TRBJ2-2, with TRBD1 identical over 9 bases. The CDR3 has 17 amino acids. The V gene's germline CDR1 is MDHEN and CDR2 SYDVKM. V was pared by 1 base and J by 7 bases, with 10 bases of the junction left unmatched. The CDR3 loop reads CASSLYGKGQGHGELFF. CDR3 DNA: TGTGCCAGCAGTTTATACGGGAAGGGACAGGGACACGGGGAGCTGTTTTTT.

This clone occurred a few times. The chain uses TRBV19 and TRBJ2-1; TRBD2 might be the D (6 bases). Germline V gene sequence: CDR1 LNHDA, CDR2 SQIVND (reference sequence). V lost 0 bases and J lost 3, with 15 bases in between. There are 17 residues in the CDR3. The CDR3: CASSIDWQGAGYNEQFF. CDR3 DNA: TGTGCCAGTAGTATAGATTGGCAGGGAGCGGGCTACAATGAGCAGTTCTTC.

This clone was seen only a few times. The J gene is TRBJ1-5, the V gene TRBV19; a weak D match, TRBD1 (5 bases). This CDR3 has 15 amino acids. The germline gives CDR1 LNHDA, CDR2 SQIVND (reference sequence). V was cut by 7 bases and J by 3 bases, with 16 bases left in between. The CDR3 sequence is CASTPTANYNQPQHF. CDR3 in DNA: TGTGCCAGTACTCCGACAGCTAATTACAATCAGCCCCAGCATTTT.

V usage is TRBV30 and J usage is TRBJ1-4; D is perhaps TRBD1 (5 bases). The length of the CDR3 is 13 residues. V was cut by 7 bases and J by 7 bases, with 16 bases left in between. Looked up from germline, CDR1 is GTSNPN and CDR2 is SVGIG (reference sequence). CDR3 in amino acids: CASTQGGGEKLFF. CDR3 sequence (DNA): TGTGCCTCGACCCAGGGTGGAGGTGAAAAACTGTTTTTT.

The chain employs TRBV2 and TRBJ2-2; possible D gene TRBD2, 6 bases. This CDR3 is built from 13 residues. The germline V gene encodes CDR1 SNHLY and CDR2 FYNNEI. V was pared by 6 bases and J by 5 bases, with 10 bases between. The CDR3 DNA sequence: TGTGCCAGCAGACAGGCGGGAACCGGGGAGCTGTTTTTT. Protein: CASRQAGTGELFF. Supplemented by reference TRBV2 and TRBJ2-2, the full variable domain reads EPEVTQTPSHQVTQMGQEVILRCVPISNHLYFYWYRQILGQKVEFLVSFYNNEISEKSEIFDDQFSVERPDGSNFTLKIRSTKLEDSAMYFCASRQAGTGELFFGEGSRLTVL.

A few counts support this clone. The chain uses TRBV29-1 and TRBJ1-2; TRBD1 matches 7 bases. CDR3 length equals 13 residues. Unmatched junction bases numbered 1, after V lost 3 bases and J lost 0 bases. Germline-derived CDR1 and CDR2 are SQVTM and ANQGSEA. The CDR3 DNA reads as TGCAGCGTTGAGGACAGGTCTAACTATGGCTACACCTTC. It yields the protein CSVEDRSNYGYTF.

The chain links TRBV11-2 to TRBJ2-1; 11 bases are a match to TRBD2. J lost 5 bases, V lost 2 bases, and 14 bases had no gene match. CDR1 is SGHAT and CDR2 is FQNNGV in the germline V gene. CDR3 length: 19 amino acids. DNA of the CDR3: TGTGCCAGCAGCTTAACGCGGGGTAGCGGGAGGGCCCGGGACAATGAGCAGTTCTTC. Protein sequence: CASSLTRGSGRARDNEQFF.

This chain uses TRBV5-1 with TRBJ2-5; TRBD1 is a possible D gene (6 bases). This CDR3 region has 13 residues. The germline V gene encodes CDR1 SGHRS and CDR2 YFSETQ. Deletions cut 7 bases from V and 4 bases from J, with 14 bases between. The CDR3 reads CASANPRGETQYF. The CDR3 DNA follows: TGCGCCAGCGCCAACCCCAGGGGAGAGACCCAGTACTTC.

V is TRBV30 and J is TRBJ2-7, with D possibly TRBD2 on 5 matching bases. The CDR3 runs to 13 residues. Trimming removed 4 bases from V and 4 bases from J, with 14 bases in between. CDR1 is GTSNPN, CDR2 SVGIG, per germline (reference sequence). CDR3 bases: TGTGCCTGGACCGGGGTGGCTCTATACGAGCAGTACTTC. Translated: CAWTGVALYEQYF.

The CDR3 loop is CASTREGTGIDEQFF. Written as DNA, the CDR3 is TGTGCCAGCACCCGAGAGGGGACAGGGATTGATGAGCAGTTCTTC. The chain has TRBV2 and TRBJ2-1; 9 nucleotides line up with TRBD1. CDR3 length: 15 residues. Germline loops: CDR1 SNHLY, CDR2 FYNNEI. The ends lost 7 bases at V and 8 bases at J; junction bases unmatched: 12.

The genes are TRBV30 and TRBJ1-6, with 7 bases lining up with TRBD1. This CDR3 has 15 residues. Germline V lookup: CDR1 GTSNPN, CDR2 SVGIG (reference sequence). V lost 1 base and J lost 6; bases outside the gene matches: 6. CDR3: CAWSEAAGGNSPLHF. CDR3 DNA sequence: TGTGCCTGGAGTGAGGCGGCAGGGGGTAATTCACCCCTCCACTTT.